This T cell receptor (beta chain) stems from a study of OX40 agonist ivuxolimab in advanced cancers. Study-wide background: Patients enrolled in dose escalation were diagnosed with hepatocellular carcinoma, melanoma, renal cell or head and neck cancer. Two patients with cutaneous melanoma and one with hepatocellular carcinoma, three in total, showed partial responses.

The data were produced by immunoSEQ multiplex PCR, yet TCRdb's version contains in-frame clones alone and is incomplete. The sample lists roughly 100,000 clones, around nine tenths occurring once. Findings and limits, study-wide: Those patients achieving a partial response at 0.1-3.0 mg/kg showed among the lowest clonal expansion.

This clone occurred once. Its antigen is not identified. This CDR3 contains 12 residues. The V gene's germline CDR1 is MDHEN and CDR2 SYDVKM. With baseline, cycle 4 day 1, and cycle 7 day 1 as timepoints, blood was sampled. Material: CD4+ or CD8+ T cells sorted from blood, obtained in a trial of the OX40 agonist ivuxolimab. The V gene is TRBV28, the J gene TRBJ1-2; maybe TRBD1 (5 bases). The clonotype originates from an adult with an advanced solid tumor such as melanoma, head and neck, liver or kidney cancer. CDR3 in amino acids: CETSSGGYGYTF. Written as DNA, the CDR3 is TGTGAGACTTCGTCCGGGGGGTATGGCTACACCTTC.